This passage covers 23 T cell receptor beta chains from one sample sequenced in a study of early T cells in non-severe SARS-CoV-2 infection. TCRdb analysed the 5' RACE reads with MiXCR anew, one entry per CDR3 protein. The table lists roughly 30,000 distinct CDR3 sequences, more than 4% of them singletons. The sequenced material came from whole blood. These TCRs come from an adult who was a healthcare worker with PCR-confirmed SARS-CoV-2 infection or an uninfected control (not recorded which).

This clonotype came up a few times. The chain links TRBV4-3 to TRBJ2-1; D unclear. The CDR3 spans 15 residues. The germline gives CDR1 LGHNA, CDR2 YSLEER. V was pared by 0 bases and J by 2 bases, with 8 bases between. This CDR3 reads CASSQDGRPYNEQFF. CDR3 in DNA: TGCGCCAGCAGCCAAGACGGGCGCCCCTACAATGAGCAGTTCTTC.

This clonotype was seen ten or more times. V usage is TRBV20-1 and J usage is TRBJ2-3; D unclear. V lost 3 bases, J lost 3 bases, and 10 bases lay in between. The CDR3 contains 13 residues. Looked up from germline, CDR1 is DFQATT and CDR2 is SNEGSKA (reference sequence). The CDR3 DNA reads TGCAGTGCTAGCCCCGTTGTGACAGATACGCAGTATTTT. Translated, it gives CSASPVVTDTQYF.

In this sample, this clonotype turned up many times. The chain recombines TRBV2 with TRBJ2-1; D is ambiguous. Trimming shortened V by 3 bases and J by 5 bases, and 5 bases separated the two germline ends. The CDR3 is 12 amino acids. Germline assignment: CDR1 SNHLY and CDR2 FYNNEI. The CDR3 DNA reads as TGTGCCAGCAGTGATTGGGACAATGAGCAGTTCTTC. Translating it yields CASSDWDNEQFF.

The table lists this clonotype with many counts. The chain is built from TRBV15 and TRBJ2-3; possibly TRBD2 for D (5 bases). Germline assignment: CDR1 LNHNV and CDR2 YYDKDF (reference sequence). The CDR3 is 13 residues long. V lost 8 bases and J 0 bases, leaving 9 bases between the germline ends. CDR3 sequence reads: CATQRTSTDTQYF. For the CDR3, the DNA is TGTGCCACCCAGCGGACTAGCACAGATACGCAGTATTTT.

This clonotype has a count of ten or more. The CDR3 region is CASSSGTSGATDTQYF. CDR3 DNA: TGTGCCAGCAGCTCCGGGACTAGCGGGGCCACAGATACGCAGTATTTT. The chain employs TRBV7-3 and TRBJ2-3; 13 bases match TRBD2. CDR3 length: 16 residues. Trimming cost V 4 bases and J 2 bases; bases outside gene matches: 3. Germline V gene data show CDR1 as SGHTA and CDR2 as FQGTGA.

A few counts support this clonotype. The chain has TRBV11-2 and TRBJ2-3; D remains ambiguous. V was cut by 3 bases and J by 2 bases, with 3 bases left in between. Germline lookup yields CDR1 SGHAT and CDR2 FQNNGV. The CDR3 has 12 residues. The CDR3 DNA follows: TGTGCCAGCAGCTTCGTCACAGATACGCAGTATTTT. Translating gives CASSFVTDTQYF.

This clonotype showed up many times. Here the CDR3 reads CSADRVRETQYF. As DNA, the CDR3 is TGCAGCGCAGACAGGGTCAGGGAGACCCAGTACTTC. The gene calls are TRBV29-1 and TRBJ2-5; 7 nucleotides match TRBD1. With 7 bases clipped from V and 5 bases from J, the junction kept 7 bases outside the gene matches. Per germline, CDR1 SQVTM and CDR2 ANQGSEA. CDR3 length: 12 residues.

In the case of this clonotype: This may be a read error, as it is one base from a much larger clone. In this CDR3 the conserved last residue, phenylalanine or tryptophan, is missing, so a read error is likely. The CDR3: CASTQTGLSTDTQYI. The CDR3 nucleotides are TGTGCCAGCACCCAAACAGGGCTTAGCACAGATACGCAGTATATT. The rearrangement joins TRBV7-9 to TRBJ2-3; TRBD1 is a possible D gene (6 bases). The CDR3 length is 15 residues. Trimming took 7 bases from V and 0 from J, leaving 14 bases between them. Germline CDR1 SEHNR, CDR2 FQNEAQ (reference sequence).

In its sample, this clonotype was seen a few times. The V gene is TRBV7-9, the J gene TRBJ2-7, with D maybe TRBD1 (5 bases). Germline values: CDR1 SEHNR, CDR2 FQNEAQ (reference sequence). V was clipped by 4 bases and J by 6 bases, with 13 bases between them. This CDR3 spans 13 amino acids. CDR3 sequence: CASSSQGLGEQYF. The CDR3 coding sequence is TGTGCCAGCAGCTCCCAGGGTCTTGGCGAGCAGTACTTC.

In this sample, this clonotype turned up many times. CDR3 sequence reads: CASSGARAQYF. Here the CDR3 DNA reads TGTGCCAGCAGTGGGGCGCGGGCCCAGTACTTC. The chain links TRBV12-3 or TRBV12-4 to TRBJ2-5; D is tentatively TRBD1 or TRBD2 (5 bases each). The V end was cut by 5 bases, the J end by 9 bases, with 10 bases between. CDR3 size: 11 residues.

This clonotype was picked up many times. DNA of the CDR3: TGTGCCAGCAGTTCAAGGCGGGACAGGTACTACAATGAGCAGTTCTTC. Encoded protein: CASSSRRDRYYNEQFF. V usage is TRBV6-5 and J usage is TRBJ2-1, with 8 bases fitting TRBD1. The CDR3 is 16 residues long. V lost 4 bases, J lost 3 bases, and 8 bases stayed unmatched. In germline, CDR1 is MNHEY, CDR2 SVGAGI.

This clonotype was detected many times. CDR3 sequence (DNA): TGCGCCAGCAGTCCGGACAGGGGCCACGATGAGCAGTTCTTC. This gives the protein CASSPDRGHDEQFF. The V gene is TRBV5-1, the J gene TRBJ2-1, with 9 bases matching TRBD1. V was clipped by 5 bases and J by 8 bases; unmatched bases: 8. CDR1 and CDR2 from the germline V gene are SGHRS and YFSETQ. CDR3 size: 14 residues.

The table lists this clonotype with many counts. The V call is TRBV11-2, the J call TRBJ2-5, with D perhaps matching TRBD2 (5 bases). V lost 2 bases, J lost 4 bases, and 14 bases lay in between. This CDR3 is 15 amino acids long. Germline values: CDR1 SGHAT, CDR2 FQNNGV. The CDR3 region is CASSLRVRGGETQYF. The CDR3 DNA reads TGTGCCAGCAGCTTAAGGGTCCGAGGAGGAGAGACCCAGTACTTC. Based on the CDR3 plus reference TRBV11-2 and TRBJ2-5, the full variable domain is EAGVAQSPRYKIIEKRQSVAFWCNPISGHATLYWYQQILGQGPKLLIQFQNNGVVDDSQLPKDRFSAERLKGVDSTLKIQPAKLEDSAVYLCASSLRVRGGETQYFGPGTRLLVL.

The chain is built from TRBV10-2 and TRBJ2-1; perhaps TRBD2 as D (5 bases). The CDR3 sequence is 12 residues long. CDR1 WSHSY and CDR2 SAAADI come from the germline V gene. The ends were cut back, 7 bases at V and 4 bases at J, with 8 bases in the middle. The DNA of the CDR3 is TGCGCCAGCAACGGGGAATACAATGAGCAGTTCTTC. Amino acids: CASNGEYNEQFF.

This clonotype occurred many times. The J gene is TRBJ2-7, the V gene TRBV12-5; no definite D call. Trimming took 5 bases from V and 2 from J, leaving 13 bases between them. Germline V lookup: CDR1 LGHNT, CDR2 FRNRAP. The CDR3 is 14 amino acids. The CDR3: CASGIPGLPYEQYF. CDR3 in DNA: TGTGCTAGTGGTATCCCGGGCCTACCCTACGAGCAGTACTTC.

This clonotype appeared many times. The chain uses TRBV7-6 and TRBJ1-1, with a tentative D call TRBD1 (5 bases). Germline V gene sequence: CDR1 SGHVS, CDR2 FNYEAQ. V was shortened by 5 bases and J by 4 bases, with 20 bases between the two germline ends. CDR3 length equals 16 residues. The CDR3 protein is CASSDNRAPRGTEAFF. The CDR3 bases are TGTGCCAGCAGCGACAACCGAGCCCCAAGGGGCACTGAAGCTTTCTTT.

The chain uses TRBV14 and TRBJ1-1; D not resolved. The CDR3 sequence is 13 residues long. The germline V gene has CDR1 SGHDN and CDR2 FVKESK. Deletions cut 6 bases from V and 0 bases from J, with 8 bases between. The CDR3 bases are TGTGCCAGCAGGCTTTTCATGAACACTGAAGCTTTCTTT. As protein: CASRLFMNTEAFF. Full variable domain (outside the CDR3, taken from reference TRBV14 and TRBJ1-1): EAGVTQFPSHSVIEKGQTVTLRCDPISGHDNLYWYRRVMGKEIKFLLHFVKESKQDESGMPNNRFLAERTGGTYSTLKVQPAELEDSGVYFCASRLFMNTEAFFGQGTRLTVV.

This clonotype is classed as medium-sized. The genes are TRBV5-1 and TRBJ2-7; 13 bases fit TRBD2. Trimming at V came to 1 base and at J to 3 bases, leaving 10 bases not matched to a gene. CDR1 and CDR2 (germline): SGHRS, YFSETQ. The CDR3 length is 18 residues. CDR3 bases: TGCGCCAGCAGCTTGCGGTGGACTAGCGGGGGCCCTATCTACGAGCAGTACTTC. This gives the protein CASSLRWTSGGPIYEQYF.

This chain joins TRBV3-1 and TRBJ2-7; D may be TRBD2 (6 bases). V was pared by 1 base and J by 9 bases, with 19 bases between. The CDR3 is made up of 15 amino acids. CDR1 and CDR2 (germline): LGHDT, YNNKEL (reference sequence). The CDR3 sequence: CASSQGFLAPTPQYF. DNA for the CDR3: TGTGCCAGCAGCCAAGGTTTTCTAGCGCCAACGCCGCAGTACTTC.

The chain is built from TRBV5-1 and TRBJ2-1; the match to TRBD2 covers 9 bases. Germline lookup yields CDR1 SGHRS and CDR2 YFSETQ. This CDR3 is built from 14 residues. J lost 5 bases, V lost 6 bases, and 6 bases had no gene match. The CDR3 region has the DNA TGCGCCAGCATATGGCTAGCGGGGAACAATGAGCAGTTCTTC. Its translation is CASIWLAGNNEQFF.

This chain joins TRBV6-1 and TRBJ1-3, with unresolved D. V lost 5 bases, J lost 3 bases, and 23 bases lay in between. CDR1 is MNHNS and CDR2 is SASEGT in the germline V gene. The CDR3 loop spans 18 amino acids. The CDR3 bases are TGTGCCAGCAGTCCGCACCGTGGTGGGCTGTTGGTTGGAAACACCATATATTTT. Translated, it gives CASSPHRGGLLVGNTIYF.

This clonotype was picked up many times. The J gene is TRBJ2-1, the V gene TRBV5-1; 12 bases fit TRBD2. V was clipped by 4 bases and J by 4 bases; unmatched bases: 6. This CDR3 has 16 amino acids. Germline V gene sequence: CDR1 SGHRS, CDR2 YFSETQ. CDR3 protein: CASSRLAGGRYNEQFF. CDR3 bases: TGCGCCAGCAGCCGGCTAGCGGGGGGGCGTTACAATGAGCAGTTCTTC. Full variable domain (missing parts from reference TRBV5-1 and TRBJ2-1): KAGVTQTPRYLIKTRGQQVTLSCSPISGHRSVSWYQQTPGQGLQFLFEYFSETQRNKGNFPGRFSGRQFSNSRSEMNVSTLELGDSALYLCASSRLAGGRYNEQFFGPGTRLTVL.

This clonotype has only a few counts. This chain links TRBV21-1 with TRBJ2-1; TRBD1 is the table's D call, not checked against the DNA. TRBV21-1 is labeled a pseudogene. CDR3 length equals 17 residues. The CDR3, as DNA: TGTGCCAGCAGCAAAACCGGGGACAGCATCACCTACAATGAGCAGTTCTTC. As protein: CASSKTGDSITYNEQFF.